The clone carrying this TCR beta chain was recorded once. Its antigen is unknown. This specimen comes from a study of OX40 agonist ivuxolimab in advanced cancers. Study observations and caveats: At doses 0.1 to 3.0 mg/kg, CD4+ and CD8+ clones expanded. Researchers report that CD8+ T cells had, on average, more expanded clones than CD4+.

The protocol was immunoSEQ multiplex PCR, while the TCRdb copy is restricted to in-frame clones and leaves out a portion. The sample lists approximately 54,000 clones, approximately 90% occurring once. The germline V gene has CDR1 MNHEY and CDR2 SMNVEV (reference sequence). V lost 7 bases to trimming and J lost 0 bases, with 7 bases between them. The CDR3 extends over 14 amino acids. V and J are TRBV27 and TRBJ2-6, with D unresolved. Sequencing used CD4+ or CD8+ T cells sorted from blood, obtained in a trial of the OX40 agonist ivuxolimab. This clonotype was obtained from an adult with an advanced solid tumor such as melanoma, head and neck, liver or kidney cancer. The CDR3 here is CASTSISGANVLTF. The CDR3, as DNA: TGTGCCAGCACCTCTATCTCTGGGGCCAACGTCCTGACTTTC.